One and the same sample provided the 30 T cell receptor beta chains below, sequenced in a study of vaccination effects on CD4 cells after COVID-19. The ViraFEST assay expanded antigen-specific CD4+ T cells with viral peptide pools before sequencing. Once cultured for approximately ten days, the cells underwent separation to obtain CD4+ T cells. All study participants received two doses of BNT162b2 or mRNA-1273 vaccine. Repertoires were generated with immunoSEQ multiplex PCR, while TCRdb's copy carries only in-frame clones and drops some. The table includes about 30,000 clones, almost 75% detected once. Their cognate antigens are unknown. This sample comprised CD4+ T cells from PBMCs cultured with HCoV-229E spike peptides, obtained after COVID-19 vaccination. The receptors were sampled from a human donor who received a COVID-19 vaccine.

V and J are TRBV11-2 and TRBJ1-3, with D unresolved. Trimming took off 1 base at V and 0 bases at J, with 7 bases between the two ends. The germline gives CDR1 SGHAT, CDR2 FQNNGV. This CDR3 has 15 residues. Here the CDR3 DNA reads TGTGCCAGCAGCTTAGTGCGTCACTCTGGAAACACCATATATTTT. It encodes CASSLVRHSGNTIYF.

The V call is TRBV11-2, the J call TRBJ1-6; D possibly corresponds to TRBD1 (5 bases). The CDR3 has 14 residues. The germline V and J ends were trimmed by 8 bases and 5 bases, with 13 bases remaining between them. Germline CDR1 SGHAT, CDR2 FQNNGV. CDR3 amino acids: CASASTDNNSPLHF. In DNA form, the CDR3 reads TGTGCCAGCGCTTCGACAGATAATAATTCACCCCTCCACTTT.

V is TRBV27 and J is TRBJ2-2, with D uncertain. The CDR3 is 15 amino acids. Germline V lookup: CDR1 MNHEY, CDR2 SMNVEV (reference sequence). With 2 bases removed from V and 5 bases from J, the gap between germline ends came to 12 bases. CDR3 residues: CASSLRAMRTGELFF. Written as DNA, the CDR3 is TGTGCCAGCAGTTTAAGGGCAATGCGAACCGGGGAGCTGTTTTTT.

This chain links TRBV18 with TRBJ2-7; 7 positions agree with TRBD1. The CDR3 length is 15 residues. The V segment lost 3 bases and the J segment 5 bases; nucleotides outside the gene matches: 10. Germline CDR1 reads KGHSH; CDR2 reads LQKENI. The CDR3 reads CASSPLETGSHEQYF. The CDR3 DNA reads as TGTGCCAGCTCACCTCTCGAGACAGGGAGCCACGAGCAGTACTTC.

This clone has a single count. V gene TRBV19 combines with J gene TRBJ1-5; D ambiguous. From germline, CDR1 is LNHDA and CDR2 SQIVND (reference sequence). V was clipped by 0 bases and J by 5 bases, with 5 bases between them. This CDR3 has 13 residues. For the CDR3, the DNA is TGTGCCAGTAGTATAGAGTTGTATCAGCCCCAGCATTTT. As protein: CASSIELYQPQHF.

The V gene is TRBV6-5, the J gene TRBJ2-7; perhaps TRBD1 as D (6 bases). V was pared by 5 bases and J by 0 bases, with 14 bases between. Looked up from germline, CDR1 is MNHEY and CDR2 is SVGAGI. This CDR3 contains 15 residues. DNA for the CDR3: TGTGCCAGCAGTCAACATACAGGGAACTCCTACGAGCAGTACTTC. Encoded protein: CASSQHTGNSYEQYF.

The rearrangement uses TRBV7-9 and TRBJ1-6; 10 positions agree with TRBD1. Germline loops: CDR1 SEHNR, CDR2 FQNEAQ (reference sequence). V lost 5 bases to trimming and J lost 7 bases; unmatched junction nucleotides: 2. The CDR3 covers 14 residues. Here the CDR3 DNA reads TGTGCCAGCAGCCCGGGACAGGGGAATTCACCCCTCCACTTT. This codes for CASSPGQGNSPLHF.

The chain uses TRBV30 and TRBJ1-2; possibly TRBD1 for D (5 bases). Germline V gene sequence: CDR1 GTSNPN, CDR2 SVGIG (reference sequence). This CDR3 is built from 12 residues. Trimming took off 4 bases at V and 6 bases at J, with 12 bases between the two ends. The CDR3 nucleotides read TGTGCCTGGAAGTTGCCGGGACATGGCTACACCTTC. This encodes CAWKLPGHGYTF. The full variable domain, in which reference TRBV30 and TRBJ1-2 provide the parts outside the CDR3, is SQTIHQWPATLVQPVGSPLSLECTVEGTSNPNLYWYRQAAGRGLQLLFYSVGIGQISSEVPQNLSASRPQDRQFILSSKKLLLSDSGFYLCAWKLPGHGYTFGSGTRLTVV.

V and J are TRBV19 and TRBJ2-1; 16 bases fit TRBD2. Trimming removed 3 bases from V and 8 bases from J; junction bases left unmatched: 7. The germline gives CDR1 LNHDA, CDR2 SQIVND (reference sequence). CDR3 length: 17 amino acids. The CDR3 DNA reads TGTGCCAGTAGTATCCCCGGGACTAGCGGGGGGGCCCATGAGCAGTTCTTC. As protein: CASSIPGTSGGAHEQFF.

The V call is TRBV19, the J call TRBJ1-2; no reliable D call. Trimming left V 4 bases short and J 4 bases short, with 10 bases between. Germline assignment: CDR1 LNHDA and CDR2 SQIVND (reference sequence). This CDR3 region has 13 residues. CDR3 DNA sequence: TGTGCCAGTAGTAGCGGCCGGAGCTATGGCTACACCTTC. It translates to CASSSGRSYGYTF.

V and J are TRBV6-5 and TRBJ2-7, with 7 bases identical to TRBD1. V lost 5 bases and J lost 2; bases outside the gene matches: 3. Germline V gene lookup returns CDR1 MNHEY and CDR2 SVGAGI. The CDR3 length is 13 residues. For the CDR3, the DNA is TGTGCCAGCAGTAGACAGGGAACCTACGAGCAGTACTTC. It encodes CASSRQGTYEQYF.

CDR3 bases: TGTGCCAGCAGCCAAGAAGGAGGGGTCCGGGCGGGAGGGGCCGGGGAGCTGTTTTTT. Protein: CASSQEGGVRAGGAGELFF. The chain couples TRBV4-2 to TRBJ2-2; 9 positions agree with TRBD2. The germline V gene has CDR1 LGHNA and CDR2 YNFKEQ. This CDR3 spans 19 amino acids. V trimming: 0 bases; J trimming: 6 bases; junction bases outside the gene matches: 14.

The rearrangement uses TRBV27 and TRBJ1-4, with 8 bases that match TRBD1. The V segment lost 5 bases and the J segment 8 bases; nucleotides outside the gene matches: 10. The CDR3 extends over 15 amino acids. Germline-derived CDR1 and CDR2 are MNHEY and SMNVEV (reference sequence). The CDR3 coding sequence is TGTGCCAGCAGTCCCGGCGGCAGGGGGCGCGAAAAACTGTTTTTT. This encodes CASSPGGRGREKLFF.

Written as DNA, the CDR3 is TGTGCCAGTAGTACCCGGACAGGGCTAGAAGGCCGGGAGACCCAGTACTTC. It codes for CASSTRTGLEGRETQYF. The chain has TRBV19 and TRBJ2-5; 8 nucleotides align to TRBD1. The CDR3 contains 17 residues. Germline trimming cut 4 bases from V and 5 bases from J; bases unmatched to any gene: 15. Germline CDR1 reads LNHDA; CDR2 reads SQIVND (reference sequence).

The rearrangement links TRBV10-3 to TRBJ2-1, with 9 bases that match TRBD2. J gave up 4 bases and V 6 bases, and 7 bases lay outside the gene matches. The germline V gene has CDR1 ENHRY and CDR2 SYGVKD. This CDR3 contains 15 residues. Written as DNA, the CDR3 is TGTGCCATCAGGACGACTAGCGGCTCTTACAATGAGCAGTTCTTC. It encodes CAIRTTSGSYNEQFF.

The genes are TRBV7-9 and TRBJ2-3; D call uncertain. The CDR3 runs to 14 residues. Germline values: CDR1 SEHNR, CDR2 FQNEAQ (reference sequence). V dropped 3 bases and J dropped 0 bases, with 7 bases sitting between them. For the CDR3, the DNA is TGTGCCAGCAGCTTTTCTGGTAGCACAGATACGCAGTATTTT. Protein: CASSFSGSTDTQYF.

V is TRBV7-7 and J is TRBJ2-3; TRBD1 aligns across 10 bases. Unmatched junction bases numbered 7, after V lost 6 bases and J lost 4 bases. The V gene's germline CDR1 is SSHAT and CDR2 FNYEAQ (reference sequence). The CDR3 runs 15 residues. The CDR3 here is CASSLGQGRADTQYF. The CDR3 coding sequence is TGTGCCAGCAGTTTGGGACAGGGGAGGGCAGATACGCAGTATTTT.

The count of this clone is one. The chain employs TRBV5-1 and TRBJ2-1; TRBD1 is a possible D gene (6 bases). The CDR3 runs 16 residues. Per germline, CDR1 SGHRS and CDR2 YFSETQ. V lost 4 bases and J 1 base, leaving 15 bases between the germline ends. The CDR3 protein is CASSPETGFSYNEQFF. The DNA of the CDR3 is TGCGCCAGCAGCCCGGAAACAGGGTTTTCCTACAATGAGCAGTTCTTC.

This clone has a single count. The V and J genes are TRBV7-9 and TRBJ2-1; D uncertain. CDR3 length: 11 residues. The germline V gene encodes CDR1 SEHNR and CDR2 FQNEAQ (reference sequence). Trimming stripped 2 bases from V and 7 bases from J, with 3 bases between. CDR3 sequence reads: CASSLSNEQFF. In DNA form, the CDR3 reads TGTGCCAGCAGCTTAAGTAATGAGCAGTTCTTC.

The chain links TRBV6-1 to TRBJ2-1; D gene ambiguous. Germline V lookup: CDR1 MNHNS, CDR2 SASEGT. V lost 2 bases and J 0 bases, leaving 8 bases between the germline ends. This CDR3 is 15 amino acids long. This CDR3 reads CASSESPGSYNEQFF. CDR3 DNA: TGTGCCAGCAGTGAATCTCCGGGCTCCTACAATGAGCAGTTCTTC.

This clone was counted between two and nine times. This sequence joins TRBV5-4 and TRBJ1-6; the match to TRBD1 covers 8 bases. Germline trimming cut 5 bases from V and 6 bases from J; bases unmatched to any gene: 7. Germline loops: CDR1 SGHNT, CDR2 YYREEE (reference sequence). The CDR3 sequence is 15 residues long. Written as DNA, the CDR3 is TGTGCCAGCAGTAGTGTGGACAGGGTTAATTCACCCCTCCACTTT. It specifies CASSSVDRVNSPLHF.

The chain is built from TRBV23-1 and TRBJ2-7, with D uncertain. TRBV23-1 is labeled an ORF, and its function is uncertain. V was trimmed by 0 bases and J by 6 bases, leaving 6 bases between them. The CDR3 has 12 residues. The CDR3 DNA follows: TGCGCCAGCAGTCAATCAGGGCCCGAGCAGTACTTC. Translated, it gives CASSQSGPEQYF.

This clone was counted a single time. The V and J genes are TRBV3-1 (or the pseudogene TRBV3-2) and TRBJ1-3; D remains unclear. Germline lookup yields CDR1 LGHDT and CDR2 YNNKEL (reference sequence). V was pared by 1 base and J by 2 bases, with 18 bases between. The CDR3 loop spans 18 amino acids. The CDR3 loop is CASSQVVSRKLTGNTIYF. The CDR3 nucleotides are TGTGCCAGCAGCCAAGTCGTTTCGCGGAAATTGACTGGAAACACCATATATTTT.

This clone has just a few counts. The chain employs TRBV11-3 and TRBJ1-1; TRBD1 is a possible D gene (5 bases). From germline, CDR1 is SGHNT and CDR2 YENEEA. V was shortened by 5 bases and J by 2 bases, with 15 bases between the two germline ends. This CDR3 spans 15 amino acids. CDR3 loop: CASSGSEGINTEAFF. In DNA, the CDR3 is TGTGCCAGCAGCGGAAGCGAGGGGATAAACACTGAAGCTTTCTTT.

The gene calls are TRBV18 and TRBJ2-5; a possible D gene is TRBD2 (5 bases). The CDR3 totals 16 residues. The germline V gene has CDR1 KGHSH and CDR2 LQKENI. The V gene lost 6 bases and the J gene lost 5 bases, with 22 bases spanning the gap. CDR3 sequence reads: CASSPVGWELEETQYF. CDR3 nucleotides: TGTGCCAGCTCCCCGGTTGGTTGGGAGCTTGAGGAGACCCAGTACTTC.

Remarks on this clone: The sample carries other DNA sequences with the same CDR3. The chain couples TRBV4-2 to TRBJ2-7; D not resolved. Germline assignment: CDR1 LGHNA and CDR2 YNFKEQ. CDR3 length equals 11 residues. The V end was cut by 0 bases, the J end by 4 bases, with 1 base between. The CDR3 region is CASSQDYEQYF. The CDR3 nucleotides are TGTGCCAGCAGCCAAGATTACGAGCAGTACTTC.

The V gene is TRBV6-1, the J gene TRBJ1-2; the D is unclear. The CDR3 runs 15 residues. The ends were cut back, 1 base at V and 4 bases at J, with 13 bases in the middle. CDR1 is MNHNS and CDR2 is SASEGT in the germline V gene. The CDR3 region is CASSEESTAIYGYTF. CDR3 coding DNA: TGTGCCAGCAGTGAAGAGAGCACAGCGATCTATGGCTACACCTTC.

The chain has TRBV7-9 and TRBJ2-3, with 14 bases lining up with TRBD2. Germline loops: CDR1 SEHNR, CDR2 FQNEAQ (reference sequence). The junction had 4 bases not matched to a gene; V was cut back by 4 bases and J by 4 bases. The CDR3 covers 16 residues. The CDR3 nucleotides are TGTGCCAGCAGCTCGGGACTAGCGGGAGACGCAGATACGCAGTATTTT. Amino acid sequence: CASSSGLAGDADTQYF.

This clone has more than one count but fewer than ten. The rearrangement joins TRBV2 to TRBJ1-6; D unclear. V was pared by 3 bases and J by 5 bases, with 11 bases between. The germline V gene has CDR1 SNHLY and CDR2 FYNNEI. This CDR3 is 15 amino acids long. The CDR3 sequence: CASSDWAGDNSPLHF. The CDR3 DNA follows: TGTGCCAGCAGTGACTGGGCCGGAGATAATTCACCCCTCCACTTT.

The chain carries TRBV5-1 and TRBJ2-5; no reliable D call. V was shortened by 0 bases and J by 2 bases, with 8 bases between the two germline ends. CDR1 is SGHRS and CDR2 is YFSETQ in the germline V gene. The CDR3 length is 14 residues. In nucleotides, the CDR3 is TGCGCCAGCAGCTTGGCTACAGCTCAAGAGACCCAGTACTTC. It translates to CASSLATAQETQYF.